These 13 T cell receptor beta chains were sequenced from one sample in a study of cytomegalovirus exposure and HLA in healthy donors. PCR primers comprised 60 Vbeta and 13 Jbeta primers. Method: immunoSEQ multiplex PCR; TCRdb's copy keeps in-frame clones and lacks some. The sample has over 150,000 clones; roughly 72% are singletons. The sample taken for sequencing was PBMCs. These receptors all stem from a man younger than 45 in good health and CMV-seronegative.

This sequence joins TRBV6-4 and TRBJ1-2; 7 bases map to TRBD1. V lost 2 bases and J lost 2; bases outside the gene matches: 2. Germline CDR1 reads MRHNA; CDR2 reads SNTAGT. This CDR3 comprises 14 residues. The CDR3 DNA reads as TGTGCCAGCAGTGACAGGGGGCAAAACTATGGCTACACCTTC. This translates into CASSDRGQNYGYTF.

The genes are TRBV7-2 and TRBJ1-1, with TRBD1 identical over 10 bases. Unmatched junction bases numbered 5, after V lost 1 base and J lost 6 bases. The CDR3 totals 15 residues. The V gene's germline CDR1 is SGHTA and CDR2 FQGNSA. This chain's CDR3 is CASSLGTGGRAEAFF. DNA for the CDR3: TGTGCCAGCAGCTTAGGGACAGGGGGTAGGGCTGAAGCTTTCTTT.

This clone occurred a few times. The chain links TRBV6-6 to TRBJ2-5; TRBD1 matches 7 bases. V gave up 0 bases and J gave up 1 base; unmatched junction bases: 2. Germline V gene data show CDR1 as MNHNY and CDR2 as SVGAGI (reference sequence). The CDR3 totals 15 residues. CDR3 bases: TGTGCCAGCAGTTACTCGAACAGGGGCCAAGAGACCCAGTACTTC. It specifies CASSYSNRGQETQYF.

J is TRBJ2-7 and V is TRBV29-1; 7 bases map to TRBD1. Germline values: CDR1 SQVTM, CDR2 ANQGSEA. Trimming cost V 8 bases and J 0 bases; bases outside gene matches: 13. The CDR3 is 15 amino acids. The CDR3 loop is CSIIPGTVTSYEQYF. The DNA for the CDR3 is TGCAGCATAATCCCGGGGACAGTGACCTCCTACGAGCAGTACTTC.

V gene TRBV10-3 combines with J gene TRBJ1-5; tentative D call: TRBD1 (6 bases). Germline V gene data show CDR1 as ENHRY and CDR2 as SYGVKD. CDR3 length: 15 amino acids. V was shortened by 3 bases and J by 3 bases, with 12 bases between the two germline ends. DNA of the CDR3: TGTGCCATCAGTGAATATGGACAGTCCAATCAGCCCCAGCATTTT. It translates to CAISEYGQSNQPQHF.

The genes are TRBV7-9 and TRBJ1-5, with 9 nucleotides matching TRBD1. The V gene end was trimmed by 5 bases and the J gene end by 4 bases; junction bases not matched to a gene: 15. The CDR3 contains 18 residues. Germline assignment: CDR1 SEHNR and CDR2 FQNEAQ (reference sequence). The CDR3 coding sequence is TGTGCCAGCAGCCCCCGGGACAGGGTATGGGTTCAGAATCAGCCCCAGCATTTT. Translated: CASSPRDRVWVQNQPQHF. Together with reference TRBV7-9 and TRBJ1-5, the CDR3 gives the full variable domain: DTGVSQNPRHKITKRGQNVTFRCDPISEHNRLYWYRQTLGQGPEFLTYFQNEAQLEKSRLLSDRFSAERPKGSFSTLEIQRTEQGDSAMYLCASSPRDRVWVQNQPQHFGDGTRLSIL.

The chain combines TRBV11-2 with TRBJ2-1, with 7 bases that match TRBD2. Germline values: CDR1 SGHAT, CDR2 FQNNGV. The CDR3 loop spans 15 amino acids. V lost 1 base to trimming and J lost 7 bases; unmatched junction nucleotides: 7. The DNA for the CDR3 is TGTGCCAGCAGCTTAGGGACTAGAAGAAGGAATGAGCAGTTCTTC. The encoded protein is CASSLGTRRRNEQFF.

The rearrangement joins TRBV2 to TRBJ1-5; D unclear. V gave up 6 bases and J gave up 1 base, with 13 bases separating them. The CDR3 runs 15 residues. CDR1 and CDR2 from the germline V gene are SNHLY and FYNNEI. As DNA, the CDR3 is TGTGCCAGCAGGGAAACAGATCAGAGCAATCAGCCCCAGCATTTT. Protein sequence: CASRETDQSNQPQHF. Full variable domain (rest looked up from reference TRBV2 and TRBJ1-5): EPEVTQTPSHQVTQMGQEVILRCVPISNHLYFYWYRQILGQKVEFLVSFYNNEISEKSEIFDDQFSVERPDGSNFTLKIRSTKLEDSAMYFCASRETDQSNQPQHFGDGTRLSIL.

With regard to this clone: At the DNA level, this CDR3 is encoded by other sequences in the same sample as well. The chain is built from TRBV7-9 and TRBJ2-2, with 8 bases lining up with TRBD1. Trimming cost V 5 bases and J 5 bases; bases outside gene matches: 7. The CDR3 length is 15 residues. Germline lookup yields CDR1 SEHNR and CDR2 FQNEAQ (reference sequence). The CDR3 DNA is TGTGCCAGCAGCCGGCAGGGGGCATATACCGGGGAGCTGTTTTTT. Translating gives CASSRQGAYTGELFF.

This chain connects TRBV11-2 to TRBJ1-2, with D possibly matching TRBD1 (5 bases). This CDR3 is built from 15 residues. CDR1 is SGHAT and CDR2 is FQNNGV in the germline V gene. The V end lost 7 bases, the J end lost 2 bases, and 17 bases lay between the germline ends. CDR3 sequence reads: CASTTQGSGNYGYTF. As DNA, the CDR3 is TGTGCCAGCACCACTCAGGGCTCAGGGAACTATGGCTACACCTTC.

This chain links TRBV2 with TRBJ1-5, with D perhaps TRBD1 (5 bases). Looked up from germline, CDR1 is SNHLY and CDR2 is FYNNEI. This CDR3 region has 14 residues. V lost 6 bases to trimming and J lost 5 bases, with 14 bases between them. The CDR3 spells CASSDDGGDQPQHF. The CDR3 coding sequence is TGTGCCAGCAGCGATGACGGAGGGGATCAGCCCCAGCATTTT.

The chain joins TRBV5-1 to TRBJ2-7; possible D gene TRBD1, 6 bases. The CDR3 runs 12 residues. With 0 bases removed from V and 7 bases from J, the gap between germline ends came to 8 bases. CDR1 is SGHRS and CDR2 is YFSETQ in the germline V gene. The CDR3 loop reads CASSLAGEEQYF. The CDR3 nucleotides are TGCGCCAGCAGCTTGGCAGGGGAAGAGCAGTACTTC. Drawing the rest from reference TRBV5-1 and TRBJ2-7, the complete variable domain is KAGVTQTPRYLIKTRGQQVTLSCSPISGHRSVSWYQQTPGQGLQFLFEYFSETQRNKGNFPGRFSGRQFSNSRSEMNVSTLELGDSALYLCASSLAGEEQYFGPGTRLTVT.

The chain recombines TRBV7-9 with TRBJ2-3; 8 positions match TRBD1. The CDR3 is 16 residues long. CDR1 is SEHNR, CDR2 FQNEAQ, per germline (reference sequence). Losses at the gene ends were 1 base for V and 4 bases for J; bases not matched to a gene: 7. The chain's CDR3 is CASSLGQGARADTQYF. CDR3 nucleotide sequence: TGTGCCAGCAGCTTAGGGCAGGGGGCGCGAGCAGATACGCAGTATTTT.